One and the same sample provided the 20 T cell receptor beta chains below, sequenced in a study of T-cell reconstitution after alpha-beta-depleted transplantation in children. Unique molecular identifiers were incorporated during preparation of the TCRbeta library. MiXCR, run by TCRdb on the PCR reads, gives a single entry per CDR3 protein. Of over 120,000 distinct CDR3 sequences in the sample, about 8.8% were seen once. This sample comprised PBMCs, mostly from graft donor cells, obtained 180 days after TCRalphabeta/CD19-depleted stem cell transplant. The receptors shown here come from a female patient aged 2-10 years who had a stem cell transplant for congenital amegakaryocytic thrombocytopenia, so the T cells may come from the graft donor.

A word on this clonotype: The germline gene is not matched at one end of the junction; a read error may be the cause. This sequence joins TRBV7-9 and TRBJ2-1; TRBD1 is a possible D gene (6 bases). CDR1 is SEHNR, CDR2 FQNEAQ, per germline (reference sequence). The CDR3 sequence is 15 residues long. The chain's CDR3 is CASSFKDRGTPAKDF. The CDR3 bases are TGTGCCAGCAGCTTCAAGGACAGAGGGACCCCTGCTAAAGACTTC.

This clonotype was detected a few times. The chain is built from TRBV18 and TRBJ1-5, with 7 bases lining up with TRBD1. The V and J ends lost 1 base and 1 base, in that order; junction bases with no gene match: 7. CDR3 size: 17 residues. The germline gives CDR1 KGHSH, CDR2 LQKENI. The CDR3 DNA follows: TGTGCCAGCTCACCACGCCAGGGGGAGAACAGCAATCAGCCCCAGCATTTT. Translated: CASSPRQGENSNQPQHF. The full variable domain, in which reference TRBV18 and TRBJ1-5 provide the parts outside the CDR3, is NAGVMQNPRHLVRRRGQEARLRCSPMKGHSHVYWYRQLPEEGLKFMVYLQKENIIDESGMPKERFSAEFPKEGPSILRIQQVVRGDSAAYFCASSPRQGENSNQPQHFGDGTRLSIL.

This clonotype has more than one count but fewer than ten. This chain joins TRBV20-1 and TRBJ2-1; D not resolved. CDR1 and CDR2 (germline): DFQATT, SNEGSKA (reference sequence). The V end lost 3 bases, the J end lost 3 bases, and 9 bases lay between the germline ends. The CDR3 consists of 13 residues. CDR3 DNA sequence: TGCAGTGCTAGCTCTGGGTTCTACAATGAGCAGTTCTTC. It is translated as CSASSGFYNEQFF.

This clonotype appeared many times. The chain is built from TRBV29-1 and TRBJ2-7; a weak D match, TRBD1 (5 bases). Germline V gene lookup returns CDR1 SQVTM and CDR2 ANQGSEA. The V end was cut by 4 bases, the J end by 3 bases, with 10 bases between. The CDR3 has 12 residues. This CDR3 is CSVGTTGYEQYF. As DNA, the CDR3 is TGCAGCGTTGGGACAACCGGCTACGAGCAGTACTTC.

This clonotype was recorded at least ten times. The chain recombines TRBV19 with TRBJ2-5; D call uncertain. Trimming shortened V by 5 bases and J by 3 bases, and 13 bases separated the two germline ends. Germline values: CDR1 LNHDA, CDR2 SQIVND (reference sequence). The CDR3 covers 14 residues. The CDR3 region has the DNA TGTGCCAGTAGTCACAACAGCCCAGAAGAGACCCAGTACTTC. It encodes CASSHNSPEETQYF.

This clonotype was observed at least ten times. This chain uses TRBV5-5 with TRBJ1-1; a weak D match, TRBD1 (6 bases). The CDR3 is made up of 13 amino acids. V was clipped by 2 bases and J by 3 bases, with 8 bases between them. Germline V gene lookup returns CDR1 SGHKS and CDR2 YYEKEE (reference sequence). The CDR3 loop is CASSLRGDTEAFF. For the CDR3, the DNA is TGTGCCAGCAGCTTAAGGGGGGACACTGAAGCTTTCTTT. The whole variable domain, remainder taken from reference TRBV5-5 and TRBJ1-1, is DAGVTQSPTHLIKTRGQQVTLRCSPISGHKSVSWYQQVLGQGPQFIFQYYEKEERGRGNFPDRFSARQFPNYSSELNVNALLLGDSALYLCASSLRGDTEAFFGQGTRLTVV.

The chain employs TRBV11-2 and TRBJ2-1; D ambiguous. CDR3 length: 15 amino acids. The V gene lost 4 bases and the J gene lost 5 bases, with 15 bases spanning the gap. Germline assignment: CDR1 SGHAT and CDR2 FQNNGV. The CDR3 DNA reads TGTGCCAGCAGCTCAGGCGGTTTCCGGAACAATGAGCAGTTCTTC. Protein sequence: CASSSGGFRNNEQFF.

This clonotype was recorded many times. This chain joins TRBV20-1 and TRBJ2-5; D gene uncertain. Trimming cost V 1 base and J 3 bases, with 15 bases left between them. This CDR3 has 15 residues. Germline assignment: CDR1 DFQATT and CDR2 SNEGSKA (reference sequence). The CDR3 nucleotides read TGCAGTGCTAGAGCCGCAGTGGTGGGCAAAGAGACCCAGTACTTC. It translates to CSARAAVVGKETQYF.

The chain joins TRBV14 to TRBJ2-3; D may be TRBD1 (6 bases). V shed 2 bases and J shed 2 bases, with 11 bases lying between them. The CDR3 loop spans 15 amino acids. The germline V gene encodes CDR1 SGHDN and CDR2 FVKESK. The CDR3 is CASSQNQGFTDTQYF. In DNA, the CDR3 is TGTGCCAGCAGCCAAAACCAGGGGTTCACAGATACGCAGTATTTT.

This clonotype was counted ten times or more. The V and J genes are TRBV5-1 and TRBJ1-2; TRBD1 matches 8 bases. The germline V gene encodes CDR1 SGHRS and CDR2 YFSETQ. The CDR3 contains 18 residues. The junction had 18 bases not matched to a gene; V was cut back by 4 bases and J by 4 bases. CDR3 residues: CASSPGQGLVKAFYGYTF. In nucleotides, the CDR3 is TGCGCCAGCAGCCCTGGACAGGGTTTGGTTAAGGCCTTCTATGGCTACACCTTC.

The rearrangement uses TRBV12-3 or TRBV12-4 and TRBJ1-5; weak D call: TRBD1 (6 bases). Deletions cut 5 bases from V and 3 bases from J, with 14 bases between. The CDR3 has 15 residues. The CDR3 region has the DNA TGTGCCAGCAGTGAACAGGGAATCCTCAATCAGCCCCAGCATTTT. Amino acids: CASSEQGILNQPQHF.

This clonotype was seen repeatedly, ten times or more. For the CDR3, the DNA is TGCAGTGCAAAGAGAGCCTCCTACAATGAGCAGTTCTTC. It specifies CSAKRASYNEQFF. The chain combines TRBV20-1 with TRBJ2-1; D gene ambiguous. Trimming removed 6 bases from V and 0 bases from J, with 9 bases in between. Looked up from germline, CDR1 is DFQATT and CDR2 is SNEGSKA (reference sequence). The CDR3 has 13 residues.

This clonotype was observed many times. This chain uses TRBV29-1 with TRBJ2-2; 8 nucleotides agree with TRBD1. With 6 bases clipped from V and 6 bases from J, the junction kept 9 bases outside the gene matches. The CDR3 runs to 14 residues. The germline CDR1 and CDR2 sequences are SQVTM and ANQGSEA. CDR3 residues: CSVTGTGFAGELFF. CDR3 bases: TGCAGCGTCACCGGGACAGGTTTCGCCGGGGAGCTGTTTTTT.

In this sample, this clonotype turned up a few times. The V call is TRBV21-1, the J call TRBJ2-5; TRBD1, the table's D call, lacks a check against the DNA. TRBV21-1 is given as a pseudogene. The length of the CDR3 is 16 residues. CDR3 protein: CASSKGRGLNQETQYF. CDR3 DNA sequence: TGTGCCAGCAGCAAAGGGCGGGGGCTAAACCAAGAGACCCAGTACTTC.

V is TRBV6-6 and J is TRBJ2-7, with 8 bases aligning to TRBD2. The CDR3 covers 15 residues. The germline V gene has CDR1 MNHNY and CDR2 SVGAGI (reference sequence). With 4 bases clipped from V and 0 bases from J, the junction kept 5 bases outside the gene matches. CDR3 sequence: CASSSRREASYEQYF. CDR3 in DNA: TGTGCCAGCAGTTCTAGGCGGGAGGCCTCCTACGAGCAGTACTTC.

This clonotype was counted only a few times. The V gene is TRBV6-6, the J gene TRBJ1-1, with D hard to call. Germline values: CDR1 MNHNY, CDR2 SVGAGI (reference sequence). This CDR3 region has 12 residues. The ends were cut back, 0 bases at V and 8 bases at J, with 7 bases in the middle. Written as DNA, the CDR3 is TGTGCCAGCAGTTACTCTACGGGGGAAGCTTTCTTT. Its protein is CASSYSTGEAFF.

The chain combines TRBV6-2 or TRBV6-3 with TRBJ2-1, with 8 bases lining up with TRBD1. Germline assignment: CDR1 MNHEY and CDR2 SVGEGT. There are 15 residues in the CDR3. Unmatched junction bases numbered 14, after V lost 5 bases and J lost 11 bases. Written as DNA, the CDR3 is TGTGCCAGCAGTCTCTTTAAAGGACAGGGACCTAAGCAGTTCTTC. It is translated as CASSLFKGQGPKQFF.

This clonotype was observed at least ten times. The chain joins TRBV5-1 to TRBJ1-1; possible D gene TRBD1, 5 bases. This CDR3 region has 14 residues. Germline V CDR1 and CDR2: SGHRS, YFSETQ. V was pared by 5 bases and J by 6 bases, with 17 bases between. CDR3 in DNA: TGCGCCAGCAGACCCCCGGGACTATGGTCTGAAGCTTTCTTT. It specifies CASRPPGLWSEAFF.

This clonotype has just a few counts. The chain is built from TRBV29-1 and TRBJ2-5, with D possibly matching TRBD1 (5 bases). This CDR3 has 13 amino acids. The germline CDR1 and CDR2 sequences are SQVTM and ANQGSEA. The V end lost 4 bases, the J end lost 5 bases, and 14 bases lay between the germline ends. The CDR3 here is CSVVLDTLETQYF. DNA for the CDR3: TGCAGCGTTGTCCTGGACACCCTTGAGACCCAGTACTTC.

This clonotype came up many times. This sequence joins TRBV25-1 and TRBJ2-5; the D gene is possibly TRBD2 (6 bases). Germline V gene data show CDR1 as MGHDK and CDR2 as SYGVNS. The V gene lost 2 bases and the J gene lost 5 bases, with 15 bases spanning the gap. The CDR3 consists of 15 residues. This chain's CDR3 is CASSERRRREETQYF. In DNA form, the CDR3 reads TGTGCCAGCAGTGAAAGGAGGCGGAGGGAGGAGACCCAGTACTTC.